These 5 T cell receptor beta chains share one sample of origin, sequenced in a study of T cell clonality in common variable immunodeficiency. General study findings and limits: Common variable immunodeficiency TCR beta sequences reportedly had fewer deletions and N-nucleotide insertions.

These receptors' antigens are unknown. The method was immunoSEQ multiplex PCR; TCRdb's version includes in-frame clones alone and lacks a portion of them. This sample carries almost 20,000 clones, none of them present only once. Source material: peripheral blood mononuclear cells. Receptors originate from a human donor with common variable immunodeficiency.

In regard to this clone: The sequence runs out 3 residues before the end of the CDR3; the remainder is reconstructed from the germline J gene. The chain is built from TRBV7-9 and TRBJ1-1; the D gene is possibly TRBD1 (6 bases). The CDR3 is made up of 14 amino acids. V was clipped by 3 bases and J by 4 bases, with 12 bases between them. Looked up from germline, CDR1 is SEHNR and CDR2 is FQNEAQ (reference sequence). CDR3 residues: CASSLGTGSTEAFF. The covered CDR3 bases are TGTGCCAGCAGCTTGGGAACAGGGAGCACTGAA.

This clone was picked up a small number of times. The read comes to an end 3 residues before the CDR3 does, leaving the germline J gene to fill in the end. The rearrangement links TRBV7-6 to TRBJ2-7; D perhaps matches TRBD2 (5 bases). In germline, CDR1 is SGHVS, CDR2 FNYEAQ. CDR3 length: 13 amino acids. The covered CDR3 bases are TGTTCCATCAGCTTGGCCGGGGCCTACGAG. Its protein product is CSISLAGAYE. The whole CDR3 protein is CSISLAGAYEQYF.

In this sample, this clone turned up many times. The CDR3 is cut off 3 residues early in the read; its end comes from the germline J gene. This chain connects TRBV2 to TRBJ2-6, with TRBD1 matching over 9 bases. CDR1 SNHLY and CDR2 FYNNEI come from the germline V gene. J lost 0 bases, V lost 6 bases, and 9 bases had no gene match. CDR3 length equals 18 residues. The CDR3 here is CASRAGQGVPSGANVLTF. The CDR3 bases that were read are TGTGCCAGCAGAGCGGGACAGGGAGTCCCCTCTGGGGCCAACGTC.

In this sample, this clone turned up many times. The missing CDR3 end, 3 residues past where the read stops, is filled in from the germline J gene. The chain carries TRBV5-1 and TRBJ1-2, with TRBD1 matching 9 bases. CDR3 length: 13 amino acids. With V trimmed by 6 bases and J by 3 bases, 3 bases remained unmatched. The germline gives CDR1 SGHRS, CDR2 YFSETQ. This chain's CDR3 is CASNTGGDYGYTF. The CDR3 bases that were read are TGCGCCAGCAACACAGGGGGCGACTATGGC.

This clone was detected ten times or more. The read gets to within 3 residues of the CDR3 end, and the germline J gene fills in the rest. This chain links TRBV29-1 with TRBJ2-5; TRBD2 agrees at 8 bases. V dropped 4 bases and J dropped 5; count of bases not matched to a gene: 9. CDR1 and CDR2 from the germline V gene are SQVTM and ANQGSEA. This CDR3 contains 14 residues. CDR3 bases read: TGCAGCGTTGCGGAACTAGCGGTCCGGGAGACC. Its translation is CSVAELAVRET. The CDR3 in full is CSVAELAVRETQYF.